Sequencing of this T cell receptor (beta chain) was carried out in a study of blood T cell repertoires in COVID-19. The V segment lost 3 bases and the J segment 7 bases; nucleotides outside the gene matches: 8. There are 14 residues in the CDR3. Germline CDR1 is SGHRS and CDR2 is YFSETQ. Profiled with immunoSEQ multiplex PCR; TCRdb holds only in-frame clones, not every one. Of a few hundred thousand clones listed, around 89% were seen once; the top ten hold roughly 1%. The specimen sequenced was PBMCs or T cells enriched from blood (not recorded which). This rearrangement joins TRBV5-1 to TRBJ2-7; 9 bases line up with TRBD1. This sequence was found in a man aged 18-30 years who had recovered from COVID-19. This CDR3 is CASSSGQGPREQYF. The CDR3 coding sequence is TGCGCCAGCAGCTCGGGACAGGGTCCGCGTGAGCAGTACTTC.